These 16 T cell receptor beta chains came from one sample sequenced in a study of blood T cell repertoires in COVID-19. Assay: immunoSEQ multiplex PCR; the TCRdb copy retains only in-frame clones and omits some. The sample carries 100,000 to 150,000 clones, approximately 80% recorded once. The material sequenced was peripheral blood. These receptors were obtained from a man aged 65-85 years with acute or convalescent COVID-19.

J is TRBJ1-5 and V is TRBV21-1. TRBV21-1 is given as a pseudogene. The CDR3 consists of 16 residues. The CDR3 DNA follows: TGTGCCAGCCCCCCGTGGTCGTGGAGAGATAATCAGCCCCAGCATTTT. Protein product: CASPPWSWRDNQPQHF.

This chain links TRBV10-3 with TRBJ1-5; TRBD1 matches 7 bases. The CDR3 loop spans 12 amino acids. CDR1 and CDR2 (germline): ENHRY, SYGVKD. Germline trimming cut 10 bases from V and 7 bases from J; bases unmatched to any gene: 7. The CDR3 nucleotides are TGTGCCACCAAGGACAGGCTCCAGCCCCAGCATTTT. The encoded protein is CATKDRLQPQHF.

This rearrangement joins TRBV12-3 or TRBV12-4 to TRBJ1-1; D remains ambiguous. V was cut by 6 bases and J by 2 bases, with 7 bases left in between. The CDR3 loop spans 12 amino acids. The DNA for the CDR3 is TGTGCCAGCAGCCCCATTAACACTGAAGCTTTCTTT. Translating gives CASSPINTEAFF.

The chain uses TRBV19 and TRBJ2-3, with TRBD2 matching 9 bases. Losses at the gene ends were 2 bases for V and 5 bases for J; bases not matched to a gene: 2. Germline CDR1 and CDR2: LNHDA and SQIVND (reference sequence). The length of the CDR3 is 14 residues. In nucleotides, the CDR3 is TGTGCCAGTAGTATAATAGCGGGGGAAGATACGCAGTATTTT. Its protein is CASSIIAGEDTQYF. The whole variable domain, remainder taken from reference TRBV19 and TRBJ2-3, is DGGITQSPKYLFRKEGQNVTLSCEQNLNHDAMYWYRQDPGQGLRLIYYSQIVNDFQKGDIAEGYSVSREKKESFPLTVTSAQKNPTAFYLCASSIIAGEDTQYFGPGTRLTVL.

CDR3 in DNA: TGCGCCAGCAGCCAAGATGATGCCCGGACAGTCCCTGGCTACACCTTC. Translated, it gives CASSQDDARTVPGYTF. This rearrangement joins TRBV4-1 to TRBJ1-2; the D gene is possibly TRBD1 (6 bases). This CDR3 has 16 residues. Trimming removed 0 bases at V and 7 bases at J, with 18 bases between. Germline values: CDR1 MGHRA, CDR2 YSYEKL.

This sequence joins TRBV3-1 (or the pseudogene TRBV3-2) and TRBJ1-4, with D tentatively TRBD1 (6 bases). Per germline, CDR1 LGHDT and CDR2 YNNKEL (reference sequence). The CDR3 contains 17 residues. V shed 2 bases and J shed 0 bases, with 13 bases lying between them. The CDR3 DNA reads as TGTGCCAGCAGCCAATACACAGGGTTAGCAACTAATGAAAAACTGTTTTTT. Its protein is CASSQYTGLATNEKLFF.

V usage is TRBV5-1 and J usage is TRBJ1-2, with D perhaps TRBD1 (5 bases). The CDR3 is made up of 16 amino acids. The V gene's germline CDR1 is SGHRS and CDR2 YFSETQ. V lost 0 bases to trimming and J lost 0 bases, with 12 bases between them. In DNA form, the CDR3 reads TGCGCCAGCAGCTTGGCCTCTGGGGCAGCTAACTATGGCTACACCTTC. Translated: CASSLASGAANYGYTF.

This clone has just a few counts. The rearrangement joins TRBV3-1 (or the pseudogene TRBV3-2) to TRBJ1-2; 9 nucleotides line up with TRBD1. CDR3 length: 14 amino acids. Losses at the gene ends were 6 bases for V and 8 bases for J; bases not matched to a gene: 10. Germline lookup yields CDR1 LGHDT and CDR2 YNNKEL (reference sequence). As DNA, the CDR3 is TGTGCCAGCAGTCACGGGACAGGGTCTAGCGGCTACACCTTC. This translates into CASSHGTGSSGYTF.

The chain has TRBV2 and TRBJ2-1, with 9 bases fitting TRBD1. The germline V gene encodes CDR1 SNHLY and CDR2 FYNNEI. With V trimmed by 3 bases and J by 7 bases, 4 bases remained unmatched. There are 14 residues in the CDR3. This chain's CDR3 is CASSERDRVNEQFF. The DNA for the CDR3 is TGTGCCAGCAGTGAGAGGGACAGGGTAAATGAGCAGTTCTTC.

V usage is TRBV27 and J usage is TRBJ2-7; unclear D gene. In germline, CDR1 is MNHEY, CDR2 SMNVEV (reference sequence). The CDR3 totals 14 residues. Trimming took 4 bases from V and 2 from J, leaving 12 bases between them. CDR3 residues: CASSYGSRPYEQYF. DNA for the CDR3: TGTGCCAGCAGTTACGGTTCCCGCCCCTACGAGCAGTACTTC.

This clone was counted a single time. This chain joins TRBV6-6 and TRBJ2-7; TRBD1 matches 11 bases. Germline loops: CDR1 MNHNY, CDR2 SVGAGI (reference sequence). Unmatched junction bases numbered 10, after V lost 5 bases and J lost 4 bases. This CDR3 contains 16 residues. This chain's CDR3 is CASSAQPGQGDYEQYF. The CDR3 region has the DNA TGTGCCAGCAGTGCCCAACCGGGACAGGGGGATTACGAGCAGTACTTC.

The chain is built from TRBV11-2 and TRBJ1-2; no firm D call. This CDR3 is 13 amino acids long. Germline V gives CDR1 SGHAT, CDR2 FQNNGV. V was trimmed by 2 bases and J by 2 bases, leaving 6 bases between them. CDR3 coding DNA: TGTGCCAGCAGCTTACCAGGCAACTATGGCTACACCTTC. It is translated as CASSLPGNYGYTF.

CDR3 loop: CASRKTARGGGDIQYF. The DNA for the CDR3 is TGTGCCAGCAGGAAGACGGCTAGAGGGGGGGGAGACATTCAGTACTTC. V and J are TRBV2 and TRBJ2-4; D is possibly TRBD2 (7 bases). CDR1 is SNHLY and CDR2 is FYNNEI in the germline V gene. The CDR3 runs to 16 residues. With 6 bases removed from V and 8 bases from J, the gap between germline ends came to 23 bases. Looking up the rest from reference TRBV2 and TRBJ2-4 gives the full variable domain: EPEVTQTPSHQVTQMGQEVILRCVPISNHLYFYWYRQILGQKVEFLVSFYNNEISEKSEIFDDQFSVERPDGSNFTLKIRSTKLEDSAMYFCASRKTARGGGDIQYFGAGTRLSVL.

This chain uses TRBV19 with TRBJ2-7; a weak D match, TRBD2 (5 bases). The CDR3 runs to 14 residues. Germline CDR1 and CDR2: LNHDA and SQIVND (reference sequence). Trimming left V 6 bases short and J 1 base short, with 13 bases between. In DNA, the CDR3 is TGTGCCAGTAGCGGAGCAGCGGCATCCTACGAGCAGTACTTC. It yields the protein CASSGAAASYEQYF.

The chain carries TRBV19 and TRBJ2-3; D is possibly TRBD1 (6 bases). This CDR3 is built from 14 residues. Trimming removed 2 bases at V and 1 base at J, with 7 bases between. Per germline, CDR1 LNHDA and CDR2 SQIVND (reference sequence). The CDR3 spells CASSITGRTDTQYF. As DNA, the CDR3 is TGTGCCAGTAGTATAACAGGGCGCACAGATACGCAGTATTTT.

The chain combines TRBV11-2 with TRBJ2-1, with 7 bases identical to TRBD2. V trimming: 2 bases; J trimming: 8 bases; junction bases outside the gene matches: 12. This CDR3 comprises 16 residues. Germline CDR1 SGHAT, CDR2 FQNNGV. CDR3: CASSLSLMSSGDEQFF. Written as DNA, the CDR3 is TGTGCCAGCAGCTTAAGTCTGATGTCTAGCGGCGATGAGCAGTTCTTC.